This record covers a single T cell receptor (beta chain). Its antigen remains unknown. These data belong to a study of cytomegalovirus exposure and HLA in healthy donors. Study-wide points: A few CMV-associated chains were confirmed in vitro to be specific for CMV antigens.

The donors comprised healthy bone marrow donors. PCR used 60 Vbeta primers and 13 Jbeta primers. Profiled with immunoSEQ multiplex PCR; TCRdb holds only in-frame clones, not every one. This table lists approximately 150,000 clones. Germline V gives CDR1 SGHDN, CDR2 FVKESK. J was trimmed by 8 bases and V by 3 bases; bases with no gene match: 13. This CDR3 contains 16 residues. V gene TRBV14 combines with J gene TRBJ1-2, with TRBD1 matching over 9 bases. The specimen sequenced was PBMCs. This clonotype was sampled from a woman aged 35 to 49 in good health and CMV-seronegative. CDR3 bases: TGTGCCAGCAGCCAGGAATACCGGGACAGGGTGCGGGGCTACACCTTC. Its protein product is CASSQEYRDRVRGYTF. The full variable domain, in which reference TRBV14 and TRBJ1-2 provide the parts outside the CDR3, is EAGVTQFPSHSVIEKGQTVTLRCDPISGHDNLYWYRRVMGKEIKFLLHFVKESKQDESGMPNNRFLAERTGGTYSTLKVQPAELEDSGVYFCASSQEYRDRVRGYTFGSGTRLTVV.